This TCR beta chain appears in the sequencing data of a study of CD8 T cells in ankylosing spondylitis. This clonotype has at least ten counts. Antigen: not known. For TCR beta, libraries came from quantitative 5'-RACE with molecular barcodes. MiXCR was run by TCRdb on the 5' RACE reads, yielding one entry per CDR3 protein. The table includes about 140,000 distinct CDR3 sequences, 8% to 9% detected once. Study observations and caveats: Reactive arthritis synovial fluid and blood previously showed some of these motif variants.

The CDR3 runs to 16 residues. CDR1 and CDR2 (germline): SGHTA, FQGNSA. V gave up 2 bases and J gave up 2 bases, with 14 bases separating them. The origin of this receptor is a male donor with ankylosing spondylitis. Material: synovial fluid, either unsorted or a sorted T cell fraction (not recorded which). This sequence joins TRBV7-2 and TRBJ2-3; D might be TRBD1 (5 bases). CDR3 region: CASSLQGGSITDTQYF. CDR3 DNA: TGTGCCAGCAGCTTACAGGGCGGATCCATCACAGATACGCAGTATTTT.